Listed below are T cell receptor beta chains from one sample, sequenced in a study of blood T cell repertoires in COVID-19. TCRdb's table, derived via immunoSEQ multiplex PCR, lists solely in-frame clones and lacks some. The data show about 180,000 clones, with less than 85% seen just once and approximately 7.3% held by the top ten. Sequences were obtained from peripheral blood. These receptors were collected from a human donor in a cohort sampled during active COVID-19. The CDR3 runs from the conserved cysteine through the conserved F or W. D genes are given only for firm matches. A row's size may be missing; if present it is once, few, many or a size class.

NA,TRBD2,TRBJ2-1,TRBV30,TGTGCCTGGAGTTTACCCACTAGCGGGGGTAGGGATGAGCAGTTCTTC,CAWSLPTSGGRDEQFF
NA,TRBD1,TRBJ2-7,TRBV5-1,TGCGCCAGCAGCCCGACAGGGCCTGCCGAGCAGTACTTC,CASSPTGPAEQYF
NA,NA,TRBJ1-1,TRBV19,TGTGCCAGTAGTCGGGTGAACACTGAAGCTTTCTTT,CASSRVNTEAFF
NA,NA,TRBJ1-2,TRBV13,TGTGCCAGCAGCTTAAATATGGGGGGATTTCGCTACACCTTC,CASSLNMGGFRYTF
NA,NA,TRBJ2-7,TRBV19,TGTGCCAGTAAAGAGACACATGATCTGTCCTACGAGCAGTACTTC,CASKETHDLSYEQYF
NA,NA,TRBJ2-5,TRBV7-2,TGTGCCAGCAGCTCCTCCTCCACGGGACTTCCACCCCCTCATCCGTACTTC,CASSSSSTGLPPPHPYF
NA,NA,TRBJ2-7,TRBV11-2,TGTGCCAGCAGCTTACTCGGGTACGAGCAGTACTTC,CASSLLGYEQYF
NA,TRBD1,TRBJ1-1,TRBV5-1,TGCGCCAGCAGCTTAAGACAGGGGAACACTGAAGCTTTCTTT,CASSLRQGNTEAFF
NA,TRBD1,TRBJ1-4,TRBV10-1,TGCGCCAGCAGGACAGGGAAGGCTAATGAAAAACTGTTTTTT,CASRTGKANEKLFF
NA,NA,TRBJ1-6,TRBV7-3,TGTGCCAGCAGCTTAAGAGGGTATAATTCACCCCTCCACTTT,CASSLRGYNSPLHF
NA,NA,TRBJ2-7,TRBV6-1,TGTGCCAGCAGTGAAAAGGTCGGCAGGACCTACGAGCAGTACTTC,CASSEKVGRTYEQYF
NA,TRBD1,TRBJ1-1,TRBV28,TGTGCCAGCAAGGGGGCAGGGAACACTGAAGCTTTCTTT,CASKGAGNTEAFF
NA,TRBD2,TRBJ2-1,TRBV5-5,TGTGCCAGCAGCTTGGGAATTACTCCGGGACTAGCATCTTATGAGCAGTTCTTC,CASSLGITPGLASYEQFF
few,NA,TRBJ2-4,TRBV5-6,TGTGCCAGCAGCTATTTCATAGGGGACATTCAGTACTTC,CASSYFIGDIQYF
NA,NA,TRBJ2-3,TRBV15,TGTGCCACCAGCAGCGCCGGACAATTACCATCAGATACGCAGTATTTT,CATSSAGQLPSDTQYF
NA,NA,TRBJ1-3,TRBV6-6,TGTGCCAGCAGTTCCCTCGGAGTCTCTGGAAACACCATATATTTT,CASSSLGVSGNTIYF
NA,NA,TRBJ2-2,TRBV30,TGTGCCTGGAGTGTTGGTAGGACTTTAAACACCGGGGAGCTGTTTTTT,CAWSVGRTLNTGELFF
NA,NA,TRBJ1-2,TRBV15,TGTGCCACCAGCAGAGCTGACTATGGCTACACCTTC,CATSRADYGYTF
few,TRBD1,TRBJ1-5,TRBV7-9,TGTGCCAGCAGCTTAGCTGGGCAGGGGGCCAATCAGCCCCAGCATTTT,CASSLAGQGANQPQHF
NA,TRBD1,TRBJ2-2,TRBV13,TGTGCCAGCAGCTCACGGACAGGGACGAACACCGGGGAGCTGTTTTTT,CASSSRTGTNTGELFF
NA,NA,TRBJ2-6,TRBV9,TGTGCCAGCAGCATGATAGAGCGGGTGTCCTCTGGGGCCAACGTCCTGACTTTC,CASSMIERVSSGANVLTF
NA,NA,TRBJ2-1,TRBV5-4,TGTGCCAGCAGCTTAGGTGTAAGGCAGGGAAATGAGCAGTTCTTC,CASSLGVRQGNEQFF
NA,NA,TRBJ1-2,TRBV29-1,TGCAGCGTTGAGGCGGAAAACTATGGCTACACCTTC,CSVEAENYGYTF
NA,TRBD1,TRBJ2-7,TRBV2,TGTGCCAGCAGTGGACAGGGGGCTCCCTCCTACGAGCAGTACTTC,CASSGQGAPSYEQYF
NA,NA,TRBJ1-6,TRBV6-5,TGTGCCAGCAGCCCGACAGGATCATCCCTCCACTTT,CASSPTGSSLHF
NA,NA,TRBJ2-7,TRBV4-1,TGCGCCAGCAGCCAAGAATGGGAGGACGAGCAGTACTTC,CASSQEWEDEQYF
NA,NA,TRBJ1-3,TRBV4-1,TGCGCCAGCAGCCAAGGGAGCCAGGGTAGAAGCTCTGGAAACACCATATATTTT,CASSQGSQGRSSGNTIYF
NA,NA,TRBJ1-1,TRBV6-6,TGTGCCATCCGGGGGGCAGGGAACACTGAAGCTTTCTTT,CAIRGAGNTEAFF
NA,NA,TRBJ1-5,TRBV6-6,TGTGCCAGCAGTTACTCCCCAGGGTCAGGCAATCAGCCCCAGCATTTT,CASSYSPGSGNQPQHF
NA,NA,TRBJ2-4,TRBV5-1,TGCGCCAGCAGCTTAGGGGGAGCCAAAAACATTCAGTACTTC,CASSLGGAKNIQYF
NA,TRBD1,TRBJ1-2,TRBV6-5,TGTGCCAGCAGTCTCGACAGGGTCTATGGCTACACCTTC,CASSLDRVYGYTF
NA,TRBD2,TRBJ2-7,TRBV19,TGTGCCAGTAGTATGGTTAGCGGGGAGGTCGACGAGCAGTACTTC,CASSMVSGEVDEQYF
NA,TRBD1,TRBJ1-1,TRBV2,TGTGCCAGCAGTTTATCCGCCGGGACAGGCCCCGCCACTGAAGCTTTCTTT,CASSLSAGTGPATEAFF
once,NA,TRBJ2-7,TRBV3-1/TRBV3-2,TGTGCCAGCAGCCAAGGGGGCGGGGGCCTCTCCTACGAGCAGTACTTC,CASSQGGGGLSYEQYF
NA,TRBD1,TRBJ1-6,TRBV6-5,TGTGCCAGCAGAGCCAGGGGGACATCAGTATTCCCCCTCCACTTT,CASRARGTSVFPLHF
few,TRBD1,TRBJ2-5,TRBV7-2,TGTGCCACTGCGACAGGGGGATGGAGCCAAGAGACCCAGTACTTC,CATATGGWSQETQYF
NA,NA,TRBJ1-6,TRBV9,TGTGCCAGCAGCGTTTTCGTATCTAGTTCACCCCTCCACTTT,CASSVFVSSSPLHF
NA,TRBD2,TRBJ2-7,TRBV27,TGTGCCAGCACCGCCGACGGAGCGGGGTCCTACGAGCAGTACTTC,CASTADGAGSYEQYF
NA,TRBD1,TRBJ2-5,TRBV10-3,TGTGCCATCAGTCCCGGGACAGGGGCGCAGACCCAGTACTTC,CAISPGTGAQTQYF
NA,TRBD1,TRBJ1-2,TRBV6-6,TGTGCCAGCAGTTACGGCCCCGGGACAGCTAACTATGGCTACACCTTC,CASSYGPGTANYGYTF
NA,TRBD2,TRBJ2-2,TRBV3-1/TRBV3-2,TGTGCCAGCAGCCGCGGGGGGGGCCCCCCAACCGGGGAGCTGTTTTTT,CASSRGGGPPTGELFF
NA,TRBD1,TRBJ1-1,TRBV3-1/TRBV3-2,TGTGCCAGCAGCAGGGTGGGACAGCAAAACACTGAAGCTTTCTTT,CASSRVGQQNTEAFF
NA,NA,TRBJ2-5,TRBV9,TGTGCCAGCAGCCGGGACTTCCAAGAGACCCAGTACTTC,CASSRDFQETQYF
NA,NA,TRBJ1-5,TRBV27,TGTGCCAGCAGTCTTAGAGGGGTTACAGGGTCTGGCAATCAGCCCCAGCATTTT,CASSLRGVTGSGNQPQHF
once,NA,TRBJ1-6,TRBV5-1,TGCGCCAGCTGCCTATCCCTATCGGACAGAAATTCACCCCTCCACTTT,CASCLSLSDRNSPLHF
NA,NA,TRBJ1-3,TRBV5-6,TGTGCCAGCAGCTCTGGGGCACTCCGGAGCTCTGGAAACACCATATATTTT,CASSSGALRSSGNTIYF
NA,NA,TRBJ1-3,TRBV6-5,TGTGCCAGCAGTTACGCTAGGGGCTACACTGGAAACACCATATATTTT,CASSYARGYTGNTIYF